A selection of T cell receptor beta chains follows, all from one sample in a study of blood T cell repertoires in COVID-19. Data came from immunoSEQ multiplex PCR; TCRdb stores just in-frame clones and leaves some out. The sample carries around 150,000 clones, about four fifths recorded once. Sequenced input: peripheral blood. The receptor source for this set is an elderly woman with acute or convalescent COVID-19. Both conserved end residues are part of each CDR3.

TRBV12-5	CASGLLPGGGGELFF
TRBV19	CASSIRPIGQGASGANVLTF
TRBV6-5	CASRGWGGSTDTQYF
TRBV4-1	CASSQLGGSYRGYTF
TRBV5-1	CASSLGEARTEAFF
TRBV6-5	CASKIAGGLSNEQFF
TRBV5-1	CASSDGTTYNSPLHF
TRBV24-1	CATSDQYPKATNEKLFF
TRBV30	CAWAMGQGKETQYF
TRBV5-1	CASALGGYRGSETQYF
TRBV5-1	CASSPPGSAEYTDTQYF
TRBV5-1	CASSWQGQETQYF
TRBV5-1	CASRSTGGAYEQYF
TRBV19	CASSKTGGQETQYF
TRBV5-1	CASSLAGTDTQYF
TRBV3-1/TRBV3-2	CASSGAPVRFYGYTF
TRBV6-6	CASSPGLYGYTF
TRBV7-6	CASSLSGNEQFF
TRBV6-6	CASSYVTSAYNEQFF
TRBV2	CASSDTGVYNEQFF
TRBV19	CASSPQTKKEKLFF
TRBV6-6	CATQGQGEYEQYF
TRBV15	CATSRDPLAVSNQPQHF
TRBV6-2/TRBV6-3	CASSYSTVAGVRGPDTQYF
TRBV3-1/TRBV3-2	CASSQSGGGETQYF
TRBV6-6	CASTLRGADTEAFF
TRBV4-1	CASSQGRVEGTEAFF
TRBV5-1	CASSFQGIRYEQYF
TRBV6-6	CANSQGALTDTQYF
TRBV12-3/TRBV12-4	CASTRGGYQPQHF
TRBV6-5	CASTRREGLQPQHF
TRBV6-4	CASSLEGGTYNEQFF
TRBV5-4	CASSGDRGGSYNEQFF
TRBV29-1	CSVAQGTGELFF
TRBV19	CASSIDQDTRLEFF
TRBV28	CASIRTATFIHGYTF
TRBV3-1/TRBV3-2	CASSQDSNDYGYTF
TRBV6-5	CASSRDSYNEQFF
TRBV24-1	CATRRGDTDTQYF
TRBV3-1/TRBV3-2	CASSWASGGAPQETQYF
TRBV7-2	CASSYVERGEQYF
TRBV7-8	CASSPNRGISHEQYF
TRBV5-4	CASSPTSTGELFF
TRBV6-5	CASSPGQGTGELFF
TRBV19	CASRHGGYSGSSGANVLTF
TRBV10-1	CASSEGQNYGYTF
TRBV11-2	CASSFTDQETQYF
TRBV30	CAWSVAGGTDTQYF
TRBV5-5	CASSLVAGGELFF
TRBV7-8	CASSTRTGGGLNTEAFF
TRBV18	CASSAGLVPYNEQFF
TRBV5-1	CASSQTGTDYGYTF
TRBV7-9	CAFSRGGGSDEQFF
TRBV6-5	CASRQGYGYTF
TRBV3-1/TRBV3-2	CASSLQGWDEQFF